These 15 T cell receptor beta chains originate from one sample sequenced in a study of CD8 T cells in ankylosing spondylitis. TCRdb used MiXCR to reprocess the 5' RACE reads, holding one entry per CDR3 protein. In the table there are approximately 130,000 distinct CDR3 sequences, 11% of which are singletons. Input material: blood, either unsorted or a sorted T cell fraction (not recorded which). These receptors were taken from a female donor with ankylosing spondylitis or in good health (not recorded which).

This clonotype was found many times. The rearrangement links TRBV29-1 to TRBJ1-1; 8 bases are a match to TRBD1. From germline, CDR1 is SQVTM and CDR2 ANQGSEA. Trimming removed 6 bases from V and 5 bases from J; junction bases left unmatched: 5. The CDR3 is 12 amino acids. The CDR3 reads CSVAGGLTEAFF. The CDR3 DNA reads TGCAGCGTCGCAGGGGGCCTGACTGAAGCTTTCTTT.

This clonotype was counted at least ten times. The rearrangement uses TRBV3-1 and TRBJ2-1; 9 bases are a match to TRBD2. This CDR3 region has 19 residues. V lost 0 bases to trimming and J lost 7 bases; unmatched junction nucleotides: 16. Germline V gene lookup returns CDR1 LGHDT and CDR2 YNNKEL (reference sequence). The DNA for the CDR3 is TGTGCCAGCAGCCAAGATCCTTTCTCGACTAGCGGCGTCCGTAATGAGCAGTTCTTC. Its protein is CASSQDPFSTSGVRNEQFF.

This clonotype has at least ten counts. V is TRBV6-2 or TRBV6-3 and J is TRBJ1-5; TRBD1 might be the D (6 bases). CDR1 and CDR2 (germline): MNHEY, SVGEGT. This CDR3 has 14 residues. V shed 5 bases and J shed 4 bases, with 12 bases lying between them. The CDR3 DNA sequence: TGTGCCAGCAGTCCTATCACAGGGAATCAGCCCCAGCATTTT. Translating it yields CASSPITGNQPQHF.

This clonotype occurred many times. The chain links TRBV4-1 to TRBJ1-1, with 7 bases lining up with TRBD1. Germline CDR1 and CDR2: MGHRA and YSYEKL. This CDR3 is built from 14 residues. V shed 5 bases and J 4 bases; nucleotides not matched to a gene: 7. CDR3 sequence: CASSGRQGVTEAFF. Written as DNA, the CDR3 is TGCGCCAGCAGCGGTCGACAGGGTGTCACTGAAGCTTTCTTT.

This clonotype was observed many times. This chain joins TRBV7-2 and TRBJ2-2; D remains unclear. The V and J ends lost 5 bases and 4 bases respectively, with 5 bases between them. The CDR3 spans 12 residues. Per germline, CDR1 SGHTA and CDR2 FQGNSA. The CDR3: CASSRSTGELFF. For the CDR3, the DNA is TGTGCCAGCAGCCGTTCCACCGGGGAGCTGTTTTTT.

This clonotype was seen ten or more times. V is TRBV3-1 and J is TRBJ1-1; a weak D match, TRBD1 (6 bases). This CDR3 spans 13 amino acids. Trimming removed 3 bases at V and 4 bases at J, with 9 bases between. Looked up from germline, CDR1 is LGHDT and CDR2 is YNNKEL (reference sequence). CDR3 residues: CASSQGASTEAFF. The CDR3 coding sequence is TGTGCCAGCAGCCAGGGGGCCTCCACTGAAGCTTTCTTT.

This clonotype was detected ten times or more. This chain uses TRBV4-2 with TRBJ2-1; 11 bases are shared with TRBD2. The V and J ends lost 4 bases and 5 bases, in that order; junction bases with no gene match: 13. Germline V lookup: CDR1 LGHNA, CDR2 YNFKEQ. The CDR3 length is 18 residues. The CDR3 protein is CASSLIAGGHLGHNEQFF. The CDR3 DNA reads as TGTGCCAGCAGCCTAATAGCGGGGGGGCACTTGGGCCACAATGAGCAGTTCTTC.

This clonotype was seen many times. The chain carries TRBV5-1 and TRBJ2-1; D not resolved. Germline V gene lookup returns CDR1 SGHRS and CDR2 YFSETQ. The CDR3 has 15 amino acids. V was clipped by 7 bases and J by 9 bases, with 23 bases between them. CDR3: CASSTSLASFGEQFF. CDR3 nucleotide sequence: TGCGCCAGCTCGACCAGTCTTGCTTCATTCGGTGAGCAGTTCTTC.

This clonotype was counted many times. This chain uses TRBV6-2 or TRBV6-3 with TRBJ2-7, with a possible D match to TRBD1 (6 bases). V was shortened by 5 bases and J by 6 bases, with 11 bases between the two germline ends. This CDR3 comprises 12 residues. The germline CDR1 and CDR2 sequences are MNHEY and SVGEGT. The CDR3 nucleotides read TGTGCCAGCAGTCATCCAGGGGTCGAGCAGTACTTC. Translating gives CASSHPGVEQYF.

This clonotype was recorded many times. The rearrangement links TRBV20-1 to TRBJ2-1; 7 bases line up with TRBD2. V shed 3 bases and J 10 bases; nucleotides not matched to a gene: 9. Germline lookup yields CDR1 DFQATT and CDR2 SNEGSKA (reference sequence). The CDR3 spans 13 residues. This CDR3 is CSARAGAVFEQFF. In DNA form, the CDR3 reads TGCAGTGCTAGGGCGGGAGCCGTTTTCGAGCAGTTCTTC.

The chain is built from TRBV20-1 and TRBJ2-3; the D gene is possibly TRBD1 (6 bases). There are 14 residues in the CDR3. CDR1 and CDR2 from the germline V gene are DFQATT and SNEGSKA (reference sequence). The DNA for the CDR3 is TGCAGCCCAGGGGCCAGGCAGAACACAGATACGCAGTATTTT. This encodes CSPGARQNTDTQYF.

Ten or more counts support this clonotype. The gene calls are TRBV24-1 and TRBJ2-3; D unclear. The V end was cut by 0 bases, the J end by 11 bases, with 8 bases between. Germline CDR1 and CDR2: KGHDR and SFDVKD. The CDR3 length is 12 residues. The CDR3 is CATSDLQSWQYF. CDR3 coding DNA: TGTGCCACCAGTGATTTGCAGTCTTGGCAGTATTTT.

This clonotype was observed many times. The V and J genes are TRBV3-1 and TRBJ2-7, with D perhaps matching TRBD2 (6 bases). Between the trimmed V and J ends, which lost 1 base and 2 bases, there was a span of 15 bases. Germline V gene lookup returns CDR1 LGHDT and CDR2 YNNKEL (reference sequence). The CDR3 is 16 amino acids. The CDR3 DNA reads as TGTGCCAGCAGCCAAGTGCCTGGGGGGAGCGCCTACGAGCAGTACTTC. This translates into CASSQVPGGSAYEQYF.

This clonotype was found many times. The rearrangement joins TRBV18 to TRBJ1-1; D unclear. Germline loops: CDR1 KGHSH, CDR2 LQKENI. The germline V and J ends were trimmed by 3 bases and 1 base, with 6 bases remaining between them. The CDR3 length is 13 residues. The CDR3 DNA is TGTGCCAGCTCACCCCGGGAGAACACTGAAGCTTTCTTT. It specifies CASSPRENTEAFF.

This clonotype was seen ten or more times. V is TRBV14 and J is TRBJ1-2; D is possibly TRBD1 (5 bases). Deletions cut 0 bases from V and 4 bases from J, with 15 bases between. Germline V CDR1 and CDR2: SGHDN, FVKESK. The CDR3 runs to 16 residues. The CDR3 here is CASSQDGTPMGYGYTF. DNA for the CDR3: TGTGCCAGCAGCCAAGATGGGACCCCGATGGGCTATGGCTACACCTTC.